This T cell receptor beta chain was identified during a study of blood T cells in healthy people across ages. Overall study findings and caveats: TCR beta diversity per million T cells fell roughly linearly with age.

The authors ran a second PCR of 7 to 11 cycles using a sample-barcoded 5' primer and a J-beta primer mix. MiXCR, run by TCRdb on the 5' RACE reads, gives a single entry per CDR3 protein. The table lists 700,000 to 900,000 distinct CDR3 sequences, approximately 53% of them singletons. The donors, healthy Caucasians from Russia, were aged about 6 to 95. Notes on this clonotype: Its antigen is not known.

Sequencing used blood. The receptor's source is a man older than 75 in good health.

For the CDR3, the DNA is TGTGCCAGCAGCACCCGTGCGGCGGCTGAGCAGTTCTTC. Residues: CASSTRAAAEQFF. This chain connects TRBV5-5 to TRBJ2-1, with no clear D. This CDR3 contains 13 residues. CDR1 and CDR2 (germline): SGHKS, YYEKEE (reference sequence). Trimming pared 4 bases from V and 9 bases from J, leaving 14 bases between.